This TCR beta chain was found in a study of T cells after yellow fever vaccination. Points from the study as a whole: The CD4 compartment and the CD8 compartment contained a small share of clonotypes in common.

TCRdb processed the 5' RACE reads anew with MiXCR; each CDR3 protein has one entry. Counted here are some 390,000 distinct CDR3 sequences, around 6.4% occurring once; the ten biggest clones make up around 16%. This clonotype was counted many times. As yet, its antigen is unknown. CDR3 length: 16 amino acids. Between the trimmed V and J ends, which lost 4 bases and 2 bases, there was a span of 16 bases. Germline loops: CDR1 SEHNR, CDR2 FQNEAQ (reference sequence). The sequence was obtained from a man aged 25 to 45 who received the YFV17D yellow fever vaccine. Specimen: PBMCs, collected 5 days after the yellow fever booster vaccination. The rearrangement links TRBV7-9 to TRBJ2-3, with D uncertain. DNA for the CDR3: TGTGCCAGCAGCTCCCCCACTACGCGGATCACAGATACGCAGTATTTT. Translation gives CASSSPTTRITDTQYF.